A single T cell receptor beta chain is shown here with its context. The target of this receptor is not known. Per-base qualities were not stored, and no clone one base away is much larger. These data originate in a study of molecular identifiers for immune sequencing clone quantification listed by TCRdb under 2018. Concerning the study at large: For a replicate experiment, RNA from around 18,000 or 91,000 naive CD8 T cells was divided into five aliquots, and four of the five aliquots were sequenced. The study was a methods study using CD8 T cells to benchmark molecular-identifier clustering-based TCR repertoire sequencing (MIDCIRS) and TCR RNA copy counting.

Paper-wide results and their limitations: Identical TCR molecules sharing a barcode could cause highly expanded clone sizes to be underestimated. When barcode sub-clustering was left out, chimeric consensus sequences inflated TCR diversity, with chimeras reaching as high as 47%. Spiked-in Jurkat TCR RNA equal to a single cell's worth was reported to be detectable even within 1,100,000 naive CD8 T cells. The naive libraries included spiked-in Jurkat TCR RNA (around 10 copies' worth), and this RNA is not part of the donor repertoire. Modeling indicated roughly 3.3 TCR RNA copies recovered per cell, compared with roughly 10 by digital PCR, which implies a capture efficiency of around 31%. In CMV-specific effector cells, clones with more than 20 RNA copies accounted for over 97% of molecules, whereas in naive cells such clones accounted for under 1%.

Naive CD8 T cell libraries were made from 20,000 to 1,000,000 sorted cells using 10%, 30% or 50% of purified RNA. On a BD FACSAria II, naive CD8 T cells were FACS-sorted as CD8+CD4-CCR7+CD45RA+ and collected into RLT Plus buffer. To test detection sensitivity, Jurkat RNA equivalent to approximately nine TCR copies was spiked into samples of about 18,000-1,000,000 naive CD8 T cells. CD8 T cells were enriched using RosetteSep CD8+ T Cell Enrichment Cocktail and Ficoll-Paque, and the enriched cells then underwent ACK red cell lysis. Preparation of the library involved PCR. The listed sequencing device is Illumina HiSeq 4000. Bulk TCR libraries were prepared as previously described, using TCR primers listed in Table S5. The Qiagen AllPrep DNA/RNA kit was used to purify total RNA. Before analysis, reads from multiple sequencing runs of one library were combined. In the source study's methods: Reads were retained only if their TCR constant sequence matched exactly, and those retained reads were trimmed to 150 nt and grouped according to their 12-nt molecular barcodes. Within each barcode group, reads were sub-clustered at a 15% Levenshtein threshold, and quality-weighted consensus sequences were built per RNA molecule. Non-functional sequences were removed, as were lower-count sequences one edit away from another. Barcode sub-clusters with fewer than 20% of the maximum read count were removed, based on fitting two negative binomial distributions. TCRdb handled the public reads itself, with Q25 trimming in fastp and clone calling in MiXCR, and kept productive beta chains. Every CDR3 protein is listed once, alongside the most common genes and DNA of its rows. The V and J calls were not made by the authors but by TCRdb's processing. Across this sample there are 600,000 to 650,000 distinct CDR3 sequences, with approximately 20% seen only once. Together, the top ten hold roughly 0.85% of the sample.

This sequence was found in a human donor in good health. Some libraries in this study had Jurkat cell RNA spiked in. The sample comprised naive CD8+ T cells from blood, with Jurkat cell RNA spiked in. What this sample's cell subset or site label stands for: FACS-sorted CD8+CD4-CCR7+CD45RA+ naive T cells.

The nucleotides are TGTGCCAGCAGCGTACTTGGCCTCTCTGACAATGAGCAGTTCTTC. Translated, this is CASSVLGLSDNEQFF. The chain links TRBV9 with TRBJ2-1; too little of a D gene remains to name it. V sheds 1 base and J sheds 5 bases, leaving 13 bases between their ends. The CDR3 spans 15 residues, from the cysteine through the phenylalanine. The only DNA kept is the CDR3, 45 bases in frame from the first base. The germline V gene specifies SGDLS as CDR1 and YYNGEE as CDR2. The full variable domain, with segments outside the CDR3 supplied by the reference TRBV9 and TRBJ2-1 proteins, appears as DSGVTQTPKHLITATGQRVTLRCSPRSGDLSVYWYQQSLDQGLQFLIQYYNGEERAKGNILERFSAQQFPDLHSELNLSSLELGDSALYFCASSVLGLSDNEQFFGPGTRLTVL.